The clone carrying this T cell receptor (beta chain) has only a few counts. As yet, its antigen is unknown. V lost 11 bases and J 0 bases, leaving 11 bases between the germline ends. The CDR3 has 13 residues. CDR1 and CDR2 from the germline V gene are MDHEN and SYDVKM. This specimen belongs to a study of response to subunit inactivated influenza vaccine. Study results and limitations: Every seasonal influenza vaccination brings in few new T cells, the authors suggested.

TCRdb ran MiXCR on the RT-PCR reads and lists one entry per CDR3 protein. The data contain 500,000 to 550,000 distinct CDR3 sequences, roughly 23% of them singletons. These data were also reused for a study on T cells expressing NK-cell markers. Per that study: The authors generated TCR beta cDNA through 5'RACE template switching with UMIs. The study drew TCR beta repertoires from sorted CD3+CD56+NKG2C+, CD3+CD56+NKG2C- and CD3+CD56-NKG2C+ T cells. The eight sequenced donors comprised seven who were HCMV-seropositive and one who was seronegative.

Sequenced here: CD4+ T cells sorted from PBMCs, sampled 11 to 12 days after vaccination. This chain uses TRBV28 with TRBJ1-5; possible D gene TRBD1, 5 bases. This TCR came from a man in his forties or fifties who received an inactivated influenza vaccine. Here the CDR3 DNA reads TGTGCCGGGGGTAGTGATAGCAATCAGCCCCAGCATTTT. Amino acids: CAGGSDSNQPQHF.